Shown below are 9 T cell receptor beta chains from a single sample sequenced in a study of metastatic and nonmetastatic thyroid tumors. With MiXCR, TCRdb called clones anew from the PCR reads. The table shows about 42,000 clones, with 9% to 14% occurring only once. Thyroid surgery had not been preceded by any treatment in any patient. The material sequenced was blood. Every receptor here comes from a male donor with papillary thyroid cancer or a benign thyroid nodule (not recorded which). Some clones in this sample may be carry-over from other donors' samples.

This clone was observed a handful of times. One junction end does not reproduce the germline sequence, and a read error may be involved. Other DNA sequences from this sample encode an identical CDR3 as well. The chain has TRBV4-1 and TRBJ2-5, with 7 bases lining up with TRBD1. The length of the CDR3 is 15 residues. Germline V gives CDR1 MGHRA, CDR2 YSYEKL. The DNA for the CDR3 is TGTGCCAGCAGCCAATTGGGACAGAGAAAAGAGACCCAGTACTTC. It translates to CASSQLGQRKETQYF.

V and J are TRBV19 and TRBJ1-1, with D maybe TRBD1 (6 bases). There are 14 residues in the CDR3. The V and J ends lost 1 base and 2 bases respectively, with 8 bases between them. Looked up from germline, CDR1 is LNHDA and CDR2 is SQIVND (reference sequence). The CDR3 spells CASSIGGANTEAFF. The DNA of the CDR3 is TGTGCCAGTAGTATAGGGGGGGCCAACACTGAAGCTTTCTTT.

This clone was detected many times. The chain combines TRBV11-1 with TRBJ2-7; TRBD1 matches 8 bases. The CDR3 is 16 residues long. The V and J ends lost 4 bases and 5 bases, in that order; junction bases with no gene match: 13. Germline values: CDR1 SGHAT, CDR2 FQDESV (reference sequence). The CDR3 coding sequence is TGTGCCAGCAGCTGGTACTCCGGACAGGGAAAGGACGAGCAGTACTTC. Encoded protein: CASSWYSGQGKDEQYF.

This clone occurred many times. The rearrangement links TRBV20-1 to TRBJ1-1; 7 nucleotides line up with TRBD1. The J segment lost 7 bases and the V segment lost 1 base, leaving 3 bases of the junction unmatched. CDR1 and CDR2 from the germline V gene are DFQATT and SNEGSKA (reference sequence). CDR3 length: 12 amino acids. The CDR3, as DNA: TGCAGTGCTAGAGGGGGGGACAGTGAAGCTTTCTTT. It yields the protein CSARGGDSEAFF.

This clone was observed at least ten times. This chain joins TRBV5-5 and TRBJ2-3; D is unresolved. The CDR3 has 14 amino acids. Germline V gene sequence: CDR1 SGHKS, CDR2 YYEKEE (reference sequence). Deletions cut 1 base from V and 2 bases from J, with 8 bases between. The DNA for the CDR3 is TGTGCCAGCAGCTTGAGTACAGCCACAGATACGCAGTATTTT. As protein: CASSLSTATDTQYF.

This clone has a count of ten or more. CDR3 region: CASSLGTGSNEQFF. Here the CDR3 DNA reads TGTGCCAGCAGCTTAGGGACAGGGTCCAATGAGCAGTTCTTC. V and J are TRBV7-9 and TRBJ2-1, with 8 bases aligning to TRBD1. The CDR3 sequence is 14 residues long. Germline CDR1 SEHNR, CDR2 FQNEAQ (reference sequence). Trimming at V came to 1 base and at J to 6 bases, leaving 2 bases not matched to a gene.

This clone was counted a single time. The genes are TRBV4-1 and TRBJ1-6; D might be TRBD1 (6 bases). Germline V gene data show CDR1 as MGHRA and CDR2 as YSYEKL. CDR3 length: 15 amino acids. V lost 2 bases, J lost 10 bases, and 15 bases lay in between. This CDR3 reads CASSQSPTGRSPLHF. CDR3 bases: TGCGCCAGCAGCCAATCCCCGACAGGCAGGTCACCCCTCCACTTT.

This clone was picked up many times. CDR3 loop: CATARDGGGTDTQYF. DNA of the CDR3: TGCGCCACCGCCCGGGACGGTGGAGGCACAGATACGCAGTATTTT. V gene TRBV10-2 combines with J gene TRBJ2-3; possibly TRBD1 or TRBD2 for D (5 bases each). The CDR3 sequence is 15 residues long. Trimming took off 10 bases at V and 1 base at J, with 18 bases between the two ends. Germline V lookup: CDR1 WSHSY, CDR2 SAAADI.

CDR3 in DNA: TGTGCCAGTAGTATACCTAGGACTAGCGGGAGAAATGGAGATACGCAGTATTTT. The encoded protein is CASSIPRTSGRNGDTQYF. V is TRBV19 and J is TRBJ2-3; 13 positions match TRBD2. This CDR3 has 18 amino acids. V lost 2 bases and J lost 5; bases outside the gene matches: 10. Germline V CDR1 and CDR2: LNHDA, SQIVND (reference sequence).